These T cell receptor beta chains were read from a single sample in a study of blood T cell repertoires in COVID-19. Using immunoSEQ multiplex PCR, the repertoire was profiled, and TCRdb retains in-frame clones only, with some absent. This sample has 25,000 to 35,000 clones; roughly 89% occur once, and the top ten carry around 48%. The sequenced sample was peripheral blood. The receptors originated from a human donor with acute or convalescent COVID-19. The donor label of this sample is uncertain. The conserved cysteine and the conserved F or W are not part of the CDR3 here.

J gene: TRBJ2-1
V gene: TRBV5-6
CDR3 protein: ASSFGQGARNEQF

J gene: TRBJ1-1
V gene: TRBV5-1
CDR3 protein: ATSDFGNTEAF

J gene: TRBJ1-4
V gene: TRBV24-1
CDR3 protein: ATSDGSATNEKLF

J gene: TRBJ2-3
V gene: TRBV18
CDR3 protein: ASSQGLPGLTDTQY

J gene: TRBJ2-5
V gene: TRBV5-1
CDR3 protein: ASSGTSGRETQY

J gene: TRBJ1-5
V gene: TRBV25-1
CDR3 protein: ASRGTAANQPQH

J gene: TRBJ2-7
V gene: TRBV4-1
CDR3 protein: ASSLATSGSYEQY

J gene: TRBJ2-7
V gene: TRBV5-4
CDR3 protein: ASSKDTLSSYEQY

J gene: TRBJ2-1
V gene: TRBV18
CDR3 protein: ASSPPSSGGHEQF

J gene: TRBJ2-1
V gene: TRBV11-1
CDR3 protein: ASSLGWGVANEQF

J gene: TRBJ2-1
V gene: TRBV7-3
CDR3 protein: ASSSTGTAEQF

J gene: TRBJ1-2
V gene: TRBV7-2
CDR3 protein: ASSPGRTYGYT

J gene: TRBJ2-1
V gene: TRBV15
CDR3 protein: ATSREQGAYNEQF

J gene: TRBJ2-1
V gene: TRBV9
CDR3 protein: ASSVENEQF